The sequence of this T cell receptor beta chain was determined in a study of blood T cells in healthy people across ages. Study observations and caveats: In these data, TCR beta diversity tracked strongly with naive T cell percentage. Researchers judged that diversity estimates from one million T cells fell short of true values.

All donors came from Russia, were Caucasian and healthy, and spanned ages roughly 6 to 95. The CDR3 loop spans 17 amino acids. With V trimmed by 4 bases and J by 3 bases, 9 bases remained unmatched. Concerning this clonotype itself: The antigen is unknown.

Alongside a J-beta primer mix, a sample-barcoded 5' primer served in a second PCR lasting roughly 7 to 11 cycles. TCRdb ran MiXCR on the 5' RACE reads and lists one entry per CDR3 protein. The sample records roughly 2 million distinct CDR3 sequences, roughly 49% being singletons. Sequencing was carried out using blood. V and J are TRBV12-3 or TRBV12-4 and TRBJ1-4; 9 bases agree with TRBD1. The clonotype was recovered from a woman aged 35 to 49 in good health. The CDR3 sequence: CASSWGTGIDANEKLFF. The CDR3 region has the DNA TGTGCCAGCAGTTGGGGGACAGGGATAGACGCTAATGAAAAACTGTTTTTT.